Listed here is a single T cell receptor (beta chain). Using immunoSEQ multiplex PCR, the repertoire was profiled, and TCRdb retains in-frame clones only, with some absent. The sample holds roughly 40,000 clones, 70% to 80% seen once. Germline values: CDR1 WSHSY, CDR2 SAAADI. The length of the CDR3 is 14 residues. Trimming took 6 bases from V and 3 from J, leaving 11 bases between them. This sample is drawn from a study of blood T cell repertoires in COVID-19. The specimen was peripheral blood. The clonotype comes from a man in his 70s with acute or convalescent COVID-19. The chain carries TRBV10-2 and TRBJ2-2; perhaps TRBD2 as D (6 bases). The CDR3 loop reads CASRWGDDTGELFF. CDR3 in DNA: TGCGCCAGCAGGTGGGGGGACGACACCGGGGAGCTGTTTTTT.